The count of the clone carrying this T cell receptor (beta chain) is one. Antigen specificity is unknown. The record originates from a study of T cell responses to AZD1222 COVID-19 vaccine. Across the whole study: Second doses that came at about 4 or about 12 weeks were put together.

Study-level results: When two AZD1222 doses had been given, Spike-specific TCR breadth and depth rose. Spike was spanned by vaccine-associated CD4 TCRs, with dominance at 160-218 and 743-854. Recipients of AZD1222 seropositive at baseline numbered only five or six.

CDR1 is SGHTA and CDR2 is FQGTGA in the germline V gene. V was shortened by 5 bases and J by 5 bases, with 16 bases between the two germline ends. The CDR3 is made up of 15 amino acids. The assay was immunoSEQ multiplex PCR, and TCRdb's table has in-frame clones only and misses some. The table records approximately 150,000 clones, 92% of them present only once. Sequenced here: peripheral blood, sampled on day 0 of AZD1222 vaccination. The genes are TRBV7-3 and TRBJ2-1; perhaps D is TRBD1 or TRBD2 (5 bases each). The TCR was taken from an adult in good health. CDR3: CASSTGRLGDNEQFF. CDR3 in DNA: TGTGCCAGCAGCACGGGAAGGTTGGGGGACAATGAGCAGTTCTTC.